The 24 T cell receptor beta chains reported below all come from one sample, sequenced in a study of CD4 T cells in relation to SARS-CoV-2 and coronaviruses. No antigen is known for these receptors. CD4+ T cells from unexposed donors were obtained before the COVID-19 pandemic (2011-2018). CD4+ T cells were isolated from the cells after less than 13 days of culture. Assay used: immunoSEQ multiplex PCR; TCRdb lists only in-frame clones, some missing. The sample carries about 15,000 clones, around 78% recorded once. Sequencing was carried out using CD4+ T cells from PBMCs, cultured in vitro. These receptors were taken from a human donor in good health.

The chain's CDR3 is CASTPGGRDPETQYF. The CDR3 bases are TGTGCCAGCACCCCCGGGGGGAGGGATCCAGAGACCCAGTACTTC. V is TRBV6-5 and J is TRBJ2-5; 7 nucleotides align to TRBD2. CDR3 length equals 15 residues. Germline CDR1 is MNHEY and CDR2 is SVGAGI. With V trimmed by 7 bases and J by 4 bases, 12 bases remained unmatched.

This chain joins TRBV11-3 and TRBJ2-3; tentatively, D is TRBD1 (6 bases). Germline V gives CDR1 SGHNT, CDR2 YENEEA. The CDR3 totals 14 residues. Trimming removed 3 bases at V and 5 bases at J, with 12 bases between. CDR3 region: CASSLQGIGDTQYF. The CDR3 region has the DNA TGTGCCAGCAGCTTGCAGGGGATCGGAGATACGCAGTATTTT.

The V call is TRBV4-1, the J call TRBJ2-7; TRBD1 aligns across 8 bases. The germline V gene encodes CDR1 MGHRA and CDR2 YSYEKL. The CDR3 is 14 residues long. V lost 3 bases to trimming and J lost 3 bases; unmatched junction nucleotides: 4. The CDR3 sequence is CASSHPGQGYEQYF. The CDR3 coding sequence is TGCGCCAGCAGCCACCCTGGACAGGGCTACGAGCAGTACTTC.

This chain links TRBV5-1 with TRBJ2-7; TRBD2 matches 15 bases. The CDR3 has 19 amino acids. From germline, CDR1 is SGHRS and CDR2 YFSETQ. The junction had 15 bases not matched to a gene; V was cut back by 3 bases and J by 5 bases. DNA for the CDR3: TGCGCCAGCAGCTGGATATCAACGGGACTAGCGGGAGGCCCAAACGAGCAGTACTTC. Translating it yields CASSWISTGLAGGPNEQYF.

V is TRBV4-1 and J is TRBJ1-2; the match to TRBD1 covers 11 bases. J gave up 3 bases and V 4 bases, and 4 bases lay outside the gene matches. The CDR3 is made up of 15 amino acids. Germline lookup yields CDR1 MGHRA and CDR2 YSYEKL. Here the CDR3 DNA reads TGCGCCAGCAGCCCGGAGGGACAGGGGGACTATGGCTACACCTTC. Amino acids: CASSPEGQGDYGYTF.

This chain connects TRBV11-2 to TRBJ1-2; D remains unclear. The V end was cut by 0 bases, the J end by 4 bases, with 9 bases between. The CDR3 contains 14 residues. Per germline, CDR1 SGHAT and CDR2 FQNNGV. CDR3 in amino acids: CASSLEVPGYGYTF. CDR3 sequence (DNA): TGTGCCAGCAGCTTAGAAGTCCCAGGCTATGGCTACACCTTC. Drawing the rest from reference TRBV11-2 and TRBJ1-2, the complete variable domain is EAGVAQSPRYKIIEKRQSVAFWCNPISGHATLYWYQQILGQGPKLLIQFQNNGVVDDSQLPKDRFSAERLKGVDSTLKIQPAKLEDSAVYLCASSLEVPGYGYTFGSGTRLTVV.

This chain uses TRBV25-1 with TRBJ2-1; 12 bases are shared with TRBD2. The germline gives CDR1 MGHDK, CDR2 SYGVNS. This CDR3 has 17 residues. The V gene end was trimmed by 2 bases and the J gene end by 6 bases; junction bases not matched to a gene: 8. As DNA, the CDR3 is TGTGCCAGCAGTGAAATTATGGGACTAGCGGGCCCCAATGAGCAGTTCTTC. It encodes CASSEIMGLAGPNEQFF.

The rearrangement uses TRBV7-2 and TRBJ2-5; D is unclear. The germline V gene has CDR1 SGHTA and CDR2 FQGNSA. V shed 1 base and J shed 5 bases, with 11 bases lying between them. The length of the CDR3 is 14 residues. The chain's CDR3 is CASSLGPQTETQYF. CDR3 bases: TGTGCCAGCAGCTTAGGTCCGCAGACGGAGACCCAGTACTTC.

This chain uses TRBV12-3 or TRBV12-4 with TRBJ1-2; D uncertain. The V end was cut by 6 bases, the J end by 3 bases, with 5 bases between. CDR3 length: 11 amino acids. CDR3 protein: CASRLYYGYTF. DNA of the CDR3: TGTGCCAGCAGATTATACTATGGCTACACCTTC.

V usage is TRBV30 and J usage is TRBJ1-2; 8 nucleotides match TRBD1. Germline loops: CDR1 GTSNPN, CDR2 SVGIG (reference sequence). V was pared by 4 bases and J by 4 bases, with 2 bases of the junction left unmatched. This CDR3 has 12 amino acids. The CDR3 loop is CAWTGGGYGYTF. CDR3 nucleotides: TGTGCCTGGACAGGGGGCGGCTATGGCTACACCTTC.

The chain recombines TRBV25-1 with TRBJ2-7; possibly TRBD2 for D (7 bases). Germline-derived CDR1 and CDR2 are MGHDK and SYGVNS. The length of the CDR3 is 14 residues. Trimming cost V 7 bases and J 3 bases, with 16 bases left between them. For the CDR3, the DNA is TGTGCCAGCAAGAGGGGGAGCGGGGACTACGAGCAGTACTTC. Its protein is CASKRGSGDYEQYF.

CDR3 nucleotide sequence: TGTGCCAGCAGCTTGGGACAAGGGAGTCACGAGCAGTACTTC. As protein: CASSLGQGSHEQYF. The chain recombines TRBV7-9 with TRBJ2-7; tentative D call: TRBD1 (6 bases). This CDR3 has 14 amino acids. Germline V gene lookup returns CDR1 SEHNR and CDR2 FQNEAQ (reference sequence). The V gene lost 3 bases and the J gene lost 5 bases, with 14 bases spanning the gap.

The CDR3 DNA reads TGCAGTGCTAGTCAGGGGTCTCGCGAGCAGTACTTC. It translates to CSASQGSREQYF. The V call is TRBV20-1, the J call TRBJ2-7, with a tentative D call TRBD1 (6 bases). This CDR3 contains 12 residues. V shed 3 bases and J shed 6 bases, with 12 bases lying between them. Looked up from germline, CDR1 is DFQATT and CDR2 is SNEGSKA (reference sequence).

V gene TRBV19 combines with J gene TRBJ1-1, with 10 bases that match TRBD1. There are 13 residues in the CDR3. The V and J ends lost 5 bases and 11 bases, in that order; junction bases with no gene match: 8. Per the germline V gene, CDR1 is LNHDA and CDR2 is SQIVND (reference sequence). The CDR3 here is CASSGQGVGYAFF. DNA for the CDR3: TGTGCCAGTAGTGGACAGGGGGTTGGGTATGCTTTCTTT.

The chain couples TRBV3-1 (or the pseudogene TRBV3-2) to TRBJ2-5; D assignment may be TRBD1 or TRBD2 (5 bases each). The CDR3 is made up of 17 amino acids. Germline V gene data show CDR1 as LGHDT and CDR2 as YNNKEL (reference sequence). Deletions cut 4 bases from V and 0 bases from J, with 18 bases between. CDR3 in DNA: TGTGCCAGCAGCCCCCTAAGTGTAGGGACCTACCAAGAGACCCAGTACTTC. Translation gives CASSPLSVGTYQETQYF.

This clone has more than one count but fewer than ten. The V gene is TRBV7-9, the J gene TRBJ1-2; D is possibly TRBD1 (6 bases). The germline CDR1 and CDR2 sequences are SEHNR and FQNEAQ (reference sequence). V was trimmed by 5 bases and J by 5 bases, leaving 15 bases between them. This CDR3 comprises 14 residues. In nucleotides, the CDR3 is TGTGCCAGCAGCCCCCGGCAGGGGCAATATGGCTACACCTTC. This sequence encodes CASSPRQGQYGYTF. The variable domain in full, with the rest retrieved from reference TRBV7-9 and TRBJ1-2, is DTGVSQNPRHKITKRGQNVTFRCDPISEHNRLYWYRQTLGQGPEFLTYFQNEAQLEKSRLLSDRFSAERPKGSFSTLEIQRTEQGDSAMYLCASSPRQGQYGYTFGSGTRLTVV.

The chain uses TRBV24-1 and TRBJ2-3; D gene uncertain. From germline, CDR1 is KGHDR and CDR2 SFDVKD. V lost 5 bases to trimming and J lost 5 bases, with 4 bases between them. The CDR3 loop spans 11 amino acids. The CDR3 nucleotides are TGTGCCACCAGTGGAGGAGATACGCAGTATTTT. It yields the protein CATSGGDTQYF.

The rearrangement links TRBV5-1 to TRBJ2-7; D is possibly TRBD2 (6 bases). This CDR3 has 13 residues. Germline CDR1 is SGHRS and CDR2 is YFSETQ. V lost 3 bases to trimming and J lost 6 bases, with 13 bases between them. CDR3 coding DNA: TGCGCCAGCAGCTCTGGGACTTTTGCCGAGCAGTACTTC. This encodes CASSSGTFAEQYF.

This rearrangement joins TRBV27 to TRBJ2-2; D is undetermined. The germline V and J ends were trimmed by 4 bases and 5 bases, with 17 bases remaining between them. Germline V gene lookup returns CDR1 MNHEY and CDR2 SMNVEV (reference sequence). The CDR3 sequence is 16 residues long. As DNA, the CDR3 is TGTGCCAGCAGTTCCCTGCGAAGGAGTGGGACCGGGGAGCTGTTTTTT. It codes for CASSSLRRSGTGELFF.

This clone was seen only a few times. The rearrangement uses TRBV21-1 and TRBJ1-5. TRBV21-1 counts as a pseudogene. This CDR3 spans 15 amino acids. The CDR3: CASSKLDGINQPQHF. The CDR3 DNA sequence: TGTGCCAGCAGCAAACTAGACGGGATAAATCAGCCCCAGCATTTT.

The chain uses TRBV6-5 and TRBJ2-7, with D uncertain. The germline V and J ends were trimmed by 3 bases and 4 bases, with 10 bases remaining between them. The CDR3 has 13 amino acids. The V gene's germline CDR1 is MNHEY and CDR2 SVGAGI. CDR3 sequence: CASSYYRGYEQYF. In DNA form, the CDR3 reads TGTGCCAGCAGTTATTACCGAGGTTACGAGCAGTACTTC.

The CDR3 sequence: CASSLYKNSPLHF. The CDR3, as DNA: TGCGCCAGCAGCTTGTACAAGAACTCACCCCTCCACTTT. This chain joins TRBV5-1 and TRBJ1-6; D not certain. CDR1 is SGHRS and CDR2 is YFSETQ in the germline V gene. This CDR3 has 13 amino acids. The V end was cut by 1 base, the J end by 10 bases, with 9 bases between.

V is TRBV4-1 and J is TRBJ2-5, with a tentative D call TRBD1 (5 bases). Germline V gene lookup returns CDR1 MGHRA and CDR2 YSYEKL. Between the trimmed V and J ends, which lost 0 bases and 5 bases, there was a span of 10 bases. The CDR3 has 14 residues. This CDR3 reads CASSQEGAYETQYF. The CDR3 nucleotides are TGCGCCAGCAGCCAAGAAGGGGCCTACGAGACCCAGTACTTC.

The J gene is TRBJ2-7, the V gene TRBV27; D not resolved. Germline V CDR1 and CDR2: MNHEY, SMNVEV (reference sequence). This CDR3 region has 13 residues. V was shortened by 5 bases and J by 4 bases, with 12 bases between the two germline ends. The CDR3 is CASSRTPGYEQYF. The DNA of the CDR3 is TGTGCCAGCAGTAGAACCCCGGGTTACGAGCAGTACTTC.